These 20 T cell receptor beta chains were all obtained from the same sample, sequenced in a study of response to subunit inactivated influenza vaccine. TCRdb passed the RT-PCR reads through MiXCR, listing each CDR3 protein once. The sample holds about 540,000 distinct CDR3 sequences; roughly 25% are singletons and the top ten take 2.8%. This same sample was also part of a study on T cells expressing NK-cell markers. According to that study: The TCR beta cDNA came from 5'RACE template switching with UMIs.

The sample in question was CD4+ T cells sorted from PBMCs, obtained approximately 12 days after vaccination. These receptors were taken from a man aged 50 to 60 who received an inactivated influenza vaccine.

The V and J genes are TRBV7-2 and TRBJ2-5; 7 bases match TRBD1. From germline, CDR1 is SGHTA and CDR2 FQGNSA. Trimming at V came to 7 bases and at J to 5 bases, leaving 7 bases not matched to a gene. CDR3 length equals 13 residues. This chain's CDR3 is CASNPGTAETQYF. CDR3 coding DNA: TGTGCCAGCAACCCCGGGACAGCGGAGACCCAGTACTTC. Using reference TRBV7-2 and TRBJ2-5 for the parts outside the CDR3, the full variable domain is GAGVSQSPSNKVTEKGKDVELRCDPISGHTALYWYRQSLGQGLEFLIYFQGNSAPDKSGLPSDRFSAERTGGSVSTLTIQRTQQEDSAVYLCASNPGTAETQYFGPGTRLLVL.

The J gene is TRBJ1-2, the V gene TRBV7-2; no firm D call. CDR1 is SGHTA, CDR2 FQGNSA, per germline. This CDR3 contains 12 residues. Trimming left V 2 bases short and J 7 bases short, with 8 bases between. The CDR3 DNA follows: TGTGCCAGCAGCTTATACGGGAGTGGCTACACCTTC. Translation: CASSLYGSGYTF.

The chain links TRBV12-3 or TRBV12-4 to TRBJ1-4, with 9 bases lining up with TRBD1. There are 14 residues in the CDR3. V was clipped by 9 bases and J by 8 bases; unmatched bases: 10. Here the CDR3 reads CASGEQGAREKLFF. CDR3 DNA: TGTGCCAGTGGGGAACAGGGGGCAAGAGAAAAACTGTTTTTT.

This clonotype appeared a few times. The chain recombines TRBV9 with TRBJ1-1; D perhaps matches TRBD1 (6 bases). The germline V gene encodes CDR1 SGDLS and CDR2 YYNGEE. The CDR3 is made up of 15 amino acids. The V end lost 6 bases, the J end lost 4 bases, and 19 bases lay between the germline ends. This CDR3 reads CASTQGGGRTTEAFF. Here the CDR3 DNA reads TGTGCCAGCACTCAAGGCGGGGGCAGGACCACTGAAGCTTTCTTT.

This clonotype was picked up a small number of times. The chain is built from TRBV7-6 and TRBJ2-2, with 12 bases fitting TRBD1. V was clipped by 6 bases and J by 7 bases; unmatched bases: 6. CDR1 SGHVS and CDR2 FNYEAQ come from the germline V gene. The CDR3 has 15 amino acids. For the CDR3, the DNA is TGTGCCAGCAGACGGGGACAGGGGGCGGTCGGGGAGCTGTTTTTT. Translation gives CASRRGQGAVGELFF.

The chain combines TRBV20-1 with TRBJ2-7; unclear D gene. Between the trimmed V and J ends, which lost 2 bases and 0 bases, there was a span of 14 bases. CDR1 DFQATT and CDR2 SNEGSKA come from the germline V gene (reference sequence). The CDR3 is made up of 15 amino acids. CDR3 DNA: TGCAGTGCTAGATCGGCCAGAACCTCCTCCTACGAGCAGTACTTC. It encodes CSARSARTSSYEQYF.

The CDR3 bases are TGTGCCACCAGCAGAGGACAGGGGAACACCGGGGAGCTGTTTTTT. Encoded protein: CATSRGQGNTGELFF. The chain joins TRBV15 to TRBJ2-2; 7 bases fit TRBD1. This CDR3 has 15 amino acids. With 1 base clipped from V and 1 base from J, the junction kept 0 bases outside the gene matches. CDR1 and CDR2 (germline): LNHNV, YYDKDF (reference sequence). Full variable domain (missing parts from reference TRBV15 and TRBJ2-2): DAMVIQNPRYQVTQFGKPVTLSCSQTLNHNVMYWYQQKSSQAPKLLFHYYDKDFNNEADTPDNFQSRRPNTSFCFLDIRSPGLGDTAMYLCATSRGQGNTGELFFGEGSRLTVL.

CDR3 residues: CATRTSGVGNEQFF. The CDR3 DNA sequence: TGTGCCACACGAACTAGCGGAGTGGGGAATGAGCAGTTCTTC. This chain joins TRBV5-5 and TRBJ2-1; 8 bases align to TRBD2. This CDR3 region has 14 residues. In germline, CDR1 is SGHKS, CDR2 YYEKEE (reference sequence). V was clipped by 9 bases and J by 7 bases; unmatched bases: 12.

This clonotype came up a few times. V and J are TRBV20-1 and TRBJ2-3; 7 bases are a match to TRBD2. After removal of 1 base from V and 4 bases from J, the junction contained 8 bases not matched to a gene. The CDR3 is 15 residues long. The germline V gene encodes CDR1 DFQATT and CDR2 SNEGSKA (reference sequence). The CDR3 coding sequence is TGCAGTGCTAGAGTCGGGCGGGAGAGGGCAGATACGCAGTATTTT. As protein: CSARVGRERADTQYF.

The rearrangement joins TRBV28 to TRBJ2-7; a possible D gene is TRBD1 (6 bases). Trimming took 2 bases from V and 4 from J, leaving 12 bases between them. The CDR3 has 14 amino acids. CDR1 and CDR2 from the germline V gene are MDHEN and SYDVKM. This CDR3 is CASSLPKRGYEQYF. The CDR3 DNA reads TGTGCCAGCAGTTTACCCAAAAGGGGGTACGAGCAGTACTTC.

This clonotype has just a few counts. This chain links TRBV3-1 with TRBJ1-1; maybe TRBD1 (5 bases). The length of the CDR3 is 12 residues. From germline, CDR1 is LGHDT and CDR2 YNNKEL (reference sequence). Trimming took off 6 bases at V and 10 bases at J, with 15 bases between the two ends. This CDR3 reads CASSLPGGLAFF. The CDR3 region has the DNA TGTGCCAGCAGTCTTCCCGGGGGTTTAGCTTTCTTT.

This clonotype appeared many times. The chain is built from TRBV18 and TRBJ2-7; 7 bases map to TRBD1. The CDR3 sequence is 15 residues long. The ends lost 3 bases at V and 5 bases at J; junction bases unmatched: 10. Germline V gene sequence: CDR1 KGHSH, CDR2 LQKENI. The CDR3 DNA follows: TGTGCCAGCTCACCCGGACAGGCCCTTAGGAACGAGCAGTACTTC. Its translation: CASSPGQALRNEQYF.

The genes are TRBV7-2 and TRBJ1-1; a possible D gene is TRBD1 (5 bases). The CDR3 has 16 residues. Germline V gene sequence: CDR1 SGHTA, CDR2 FQGNSA. Trimming removed 5 bases from V and 5 bases from J, with 21 bases in between. The CDR3 spells CASSLGGGSIRTEAFF. The CDR3 region has the DNA TGTGCCAGCAGCCTGGGCGGGGGGAGTATAAGGACTGAAGCTTTCTTT. The whole variable domain, filled in from reference TRBV7-2 and TRBJ1-1, reads GAGVSQSPSNKVTEKGKDVELRCDPISGHTALYWYRQSLGQGLEFLIYFQGNSAPDKSGLPSDRFSAERTGGSVSTLTIQRTQQEDSAVYLCASSLGGGSIRTEAFFGQGTRLTVV.

This clonotype appeared a few times. The V gene is TRBV11-2, the J gene TRBJ2-7; D gene uncertain. CDR1 is SGHAT, CDR2 FQNNGV, per germline. The CDR3 totals 15 residues. The ends were cut back, 6 bases at V and 2 bases at J, with 17 bases in the middle. In DNA form, the CDR3 reads TGTGCCAGCAGGAAAGTACGAGACAAGACCTACGAGCAGTACTTC. This sequence encodes CASRKVRDKTYEQYF.

A few counts support this clonotype. This chain connects TRBV6-2 or TRBV6-3 to TRBJ2-5; 12 bases are a match to TRBD1. CDR1 and CDR2 (germline): MNHEY, SVGEGT. The CDR3 is 15 residues long. V gave up 5 bases and J gave up 6 bases; unmatched junction bases: 7. CDR3 residues: CASSPGQGAGKTQYF. The CDR3 DNA reads TGTGCCAGCAGTCCGGGACAGGGGGCTGGCAAGACCCAGTACTTC.

This chain connects TRBV28 to TRBJ1-1; D possibly corresponds to TRBD1 (5 bases). V was clipped by 6 bases and J by 6 bases, with 17 bases between them. CDR1 is MDHEN, CDR2 SYDVKM, per germline. The CDR3 is 14 residues long. This CDR3 is CASRVRGDGAEAFF. The CDR3 DNA reads TGTGCCAGCAGGGTACGGGGGGACGGCGCTGAAGCTTTCTTT. Full variable domain (missing parts from reference TRBV28 and TRBJ1-1): DVKVTQSSRYLVKRTGEKVFLECVQDMDHENMFWYRQDPGLGLRLIYFSYDVKMKEKGDIPEGYSVSREKKERFSLILESASTNQTSMYLCASRVRGDGAEAFFGQGTRLTVV.

The chain combines TRBV3-1 with TRBJ2-7, with a possible D match to TRBD2 (6 bases). This CDR3 is 15 amino acids long. The V end lost 5 bases, the J end lost 5 bases, and 19 bases lay between the germline ends. CDR1 LGHDT and CDR2 YNNKEL come from the germline V gene (reference sequence). This CDR3 is CASSVGGRKRDEQYF. The CDR3 DNA sequence: TGTGCCAGCAGCGTAGGAGGGCGTAAGAGGGACGAGCAGTACTTC.

V and J are TRBV9 and TRBJ2-1, with D possibly being TRBD2 (6 bases). In germline, CDR1 is SGDLS, CDR2 YYNGEE. V shed 4 bases and J shed 10 bases, with 18 bases lying between them. This CDR3 contains 14 residues. This CDR3 is CASSNRDRELEQFF. CDR3 in DNA: TGTGCCAGCAGCAACCGGGACCGGGAGTTGGAGCAGTTCTTC.

J is TRBJ2-3 and V is TRBV7-9; 7 bases are shared with TRBD2. There are 13 residues in the CDR3. Germline V gives CDR1 SEHNR, CDR2 FQNEAQ (reference sequence). V dropped 5 bases and J dropped 4; count of bases not matched to a gene: 3. Here the CDR3 DNA reads TGTGCCAGCAGCAAGGCGGGGGCAGATACGCAGTATTTT. Protein product: CASSKAGADTQYF.

The CDR3 bases are TGTGCCAGCAGCTCAACGCGAGAGCAGTTCTTC. Residues: CASSSTREQFF. The chain employs TRBV5-6 and TRBJ2-1, with D unresolved. CDR1 and CDR2 from the germline V gene are SGHDT and YYEEEE. Trimming removed 3 bases from V and 10 bases from J, with 8 bases in between. CDR3 length equals 11 residues.